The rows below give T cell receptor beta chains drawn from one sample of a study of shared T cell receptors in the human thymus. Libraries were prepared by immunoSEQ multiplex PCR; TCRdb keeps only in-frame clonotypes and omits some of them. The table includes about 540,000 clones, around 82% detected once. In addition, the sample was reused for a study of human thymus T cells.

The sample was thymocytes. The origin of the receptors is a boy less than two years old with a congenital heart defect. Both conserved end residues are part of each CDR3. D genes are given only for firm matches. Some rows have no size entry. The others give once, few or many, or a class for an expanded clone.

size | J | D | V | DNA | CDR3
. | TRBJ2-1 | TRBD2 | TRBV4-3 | TGCGCCAGCAGCCAAAAGGGGCCTCAGGGTAGCGGGCCTTACAATGAGCAGTTCTTC | CASSQKGPQGSGPYNEQFF
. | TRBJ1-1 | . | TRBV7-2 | TGTGCCAGCAGCTTATCGGGCACTGAAGCTTTCTTT | CASSLSGTEAFF
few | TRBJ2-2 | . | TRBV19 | TGTGCCAGTAGTATATTAGGGTTGGAGGCAGGCGGGCCCGGGGAGCTGTTTTTT | CASSILGLEAGGPGELFF
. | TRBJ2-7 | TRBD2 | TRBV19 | TGTGCCAGTAGTATAGATCTCAATAGCGGGGCCTACGAGCAGTACTTC | CASSIDLNSGAYEQYF
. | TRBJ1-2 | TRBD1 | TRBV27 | TGTGCCAGCAGTCCAGGACGACAGGGAAATGGCTACACCTTC | CASSPGRQGNGYTF
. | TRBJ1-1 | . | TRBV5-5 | TGTGCCAGCAGCATCACCCCGGGTTGGGACACTGAAGCTTTCTTT | CASSITPGWDTEAFF
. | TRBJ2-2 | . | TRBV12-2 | TGTGCAAGTCGCTTAGCGCTAACTAGGCAGGGGAGCGGGGAGCTGTTTTTT | CASRLALTRQGSGELFF
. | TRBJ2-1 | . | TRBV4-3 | TGCGCCAGCAGCCAAGAACTGCAACTAGGTCGGGGGTTCGTCAATGAGCAGTTCTTC | CASSQELQLGRGFVNEQFF
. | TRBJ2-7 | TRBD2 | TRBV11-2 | TGTGCCAGCAGCCGTAGCGGGAGTCCCTACGAGCAGTACTTC | CASSRSGSPYEQYF
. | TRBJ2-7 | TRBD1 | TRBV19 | TGTGCCAGTACCCCGGGACAGGGAGTCTACGAGCAGTACTTC | CASTPGQGVYEQYF
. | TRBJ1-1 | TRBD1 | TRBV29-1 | TGCAGCGTTGAAGTTGGGACAGGGGAGGCTGAAGCTTTCTTT | CSVEVGTGEAEAFF
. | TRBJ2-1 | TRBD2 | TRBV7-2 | TGTGCCAGCAGTTCAGGGGCTAGCGGGACGAAAGAAGACAATGAGCAGTTCTTC | CASSSGASGTKEDNEQFF
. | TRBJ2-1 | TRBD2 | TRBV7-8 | TGTGCCAGCAGCTTAGTGTTCGGGCTAGCGGGAGGAGAGCAGTTCTTC | CASSLVFGLAGGEQFF
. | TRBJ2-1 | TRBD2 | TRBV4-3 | TGCGCCAGCAGCCAAGAAGAGCGGGAGGGCCTGTACAATGAGCAGTTCTTC | CASSQEEREGLYNEQFF